A selection of T cell receptor beta chains follows, all from one sample in a study of CD8+ T cells in alopecia areata. Data came from immunoSEQ multiplex PCR; TCRdb stores just in-frame clones and leaves some out. The profile covers about 190,000 clones, with around 60% appearing a single time and about 0.69% taken by the ten largest. The sequencing used CD4+ T cells sorted from blood, collected at week 4, from a patient treated with tofacitinib. The source is a human donor with alopecia areata. CDR3s include the opening cysteine and the closing phenylalanine or tryptophan. The order of the fields is J gene, V gene, clone size, D gene, CDR3 DNA, CDR3 protein. A D gene is named only where the DNA matches it firmly. Size tells how often a clone was seen (once, few, many) or the class of an expanded clone, and some rows leave it out.

TRBJ1-5 TRBV19 NA NA TGTGCCAGTAGTAGCAGACAGCGAAATCAGCCCCAGCATTTT CASSSRQRNQPQHF
TRBJ2-1 TRBV29-1 NA NA TGCAGCGTTGGAGGATATAGCGGAGCTTACTACAATGAGCAGTTCTTC CSVGGYSGAYYNEQFF
TRBJ2-1 TRBV29-1 NA TRBD2 TGCAGCGTTCGACTAGCGGGAGAGGGGGGCTCCTACAATGAGCAGTTCTTC CSVRLAGEGGSYNEQFF
TRBJ2-1 TRBV7-3 NA NA TGTGCCAGCAGCTACGCAGGGGAATACAATGAGCAGTTCTTC CASSYAGEYNEQFF
TRBJ2-7 TRBV7-8 NA TRBD1 TGTGCCAGCAGCTCCTATACGACAGGGTTTGCCTACGAGCAGTACTTC CASSSYTTGFAYEQYF
TRBJ2-2 TRBV29-1 NA NA TGCAGCGCTTCCCGAGGTAGCGGGAACACCGGGGAGCTGTTTTTT CSASRGSGNTGELFF
TRBJ1-5 TRBV5-1 NA TRBD1 TGCGCCAGCAGCTTACAGGGGGATCAGCCCCAGCATTTT CASSLQGDQPQHF
TRBJ2-4 TRBV2 few NA TGTGCCAGCAAGGAAAGGTTCGGGAACATTCAGTACTTC CASKERFGNIQYF
TRBJ2-2 TRBV2 few NA TGTGCCAGCAGTGACGGGAGAGGGGGTCGGGAGCTGTTTTTT CASSDGRGGRELFF
TRBJ1-2 TRBV30 few NA TGTGCCTGGAGTGTACTCAACGGAGAGTATGGCTACACCTTC CAWSVLNGEYGYTF
TRBJ2-7 TRBV30 NA TRBD1 TGTGCCTGGAAGCACAGGACAGGGTTCTTCGAGCAGTACTTC CAWKHRTGFFEQYF
TRBJ1-1 TRBV25-1 few NA TGTGCCAGCAGTGATGGGGGCCAGGACACTGAAGCTTTCTTT CASSDGGQDTEAFF
TRBJ2-4 TRBV6-5 NA TRBD2 TGTGCCAGCAGTTCGGCCGGGGGGGGCAAAAACATTCAGTACTTC CASSSAGGGKNIQYF
TRBJ1-5 TRBV6-1 NA NA TGTGCCACTCGAGGGGTAAGCAATCAGCCCCAGCATTTT CATRGVSNQPQHF
TRBJ2-1 TRBV18 few TRBD2 TGTGCCAGCTCGGCAACTAGCGCTTCCTACAATGAGCAGTTCTTC CASSATSASYNEQFF
TRBJ2-1 TRBV6-5 few NA TGTGCCAGCAGTTCCGCCTTAGGGGGGGCATACAATGAGCAGTTCTTC CASSSALGGAYNEQFF
TRBJ1-5 TRBV25-1 NA NA TGTGCCAGCAGTACCTCTAAGGGGTTCAATCAGCCCCAGCATTTT CASSTSKGFNQPQHF
TRBJ2-7 TRBV9 NA NA TGTGCCAGCAGCGTATCAGGGACCTCCTACGAGCAGTACTTC CASSVSGTSYEQYF
TRBJ2-1 TRBV19 many NA TGTGCCAGTAGTATAACTAGCTCTGACTCCTACAATGAGCAGTTCTTC CASSITSSDSYNEQFF
TRBJ2-7 TRBV5-1 NA NA TGCGCCAGCAGCTTAACGGCGAACAGGGACGAGCAGTACTTC CASSLTANRDEQYF
TRBJ2-5 TRBV11-2 NA NA TGTGCCAGCAGCTCCGGGGGCCAGGAGACCCAGTACTTC CASSSGGQETQYF
TRBJ1-1 TRBV28 NA NA TGTGCCAGCAGTTTGCAGGGACGGGCTGAAGCTTTCTTT CASSLQGRAEAFF
TRBJ2-4 TRBV19 NA NA TGTGCCAGTAGCCCTACAGGAGAACTAGCCAAAAACATTCAGTACTTC CASSPTGELAKNIQYF
TRBJ1-5 TRBV30 NA NA TGTGCCTGGAGTCCCCCCACGGGGGGGGCCAGGCAGCCCCAGCATTTT CAWSPPTGGARQPQHF
TRBJ1-2 TRBV6-5 few TRBD1 TGTGCCAGCAGTCGACAAGGGACAGTCTATGGCTACACCTTC CASSRQGTVYGYTF
TRBJ1-1 TRBV25-1 NA NA TGTGCCAGCAGTGAATTGGACACTGAAGCTTTCTTT CASSELDTEAFF
TRBJ2-1 TRBV27 NA NA TGTGCCAGCAGTTTTGTGGGGAGTCGAGATGAGCAGTTCTTC CASSFVGSRDEQFF
TRBJ2-3 TRBV7-9 few TRBD2 TGTGCCAGCAGCTTCGGGGGGAGCACAGATACGCAGTATTTT CASSFGGSTDTQYF
TRBJ2-5 TRBV9 NA TRBD2 TGTGCCAGCAGCAACCCCCTTAGCGGGAGGGCCGCCGAGACCCAGTACTTC CASSNPLSGRAAETQYF
TRBJ1-5 TRBV10-2 NA NA TGCGCCAGCATGAGGGGTACGGGCCAGCCCCAGCATTTT CASMRGTGQPQHF
TRBJ2-5 TRBV29-1 NA NA TGCAGCGCACCAGAGACCCAGTACTTC CSAPETQYF
TRBJ1-2 TRBV4-2 NA TRBD1 TGTGCCAGCAGCCAAGGTCCCGGTGTCGCAGGGGGATATGGCTACACCTTC CASSQGPGVAGGYGYTF
TRBJ1-2 TRBV13 many NA TGTGCCAGCAGCTTAGACTATGGCTACACCTTC CASSLDYGYTF
TRBJ2-5 TRBV10-3 NA NA TGTGCCATCAGTGGTACAGATCAAGAGACCCAGTACTTC CAISGTDQETQYF
TRBJ2-7 TRBV11-2 NA NA TGTGCCAGCAGCCTACTCTACGAGCAGTACTTC CASSLLYEQYF
TRBJ1-1 TRBV29-1 once NA TGCAGCGTTGAACCGAAGGGCACTGAAGCTTTCTTT CSVEPKGTEAFF
TRBJ2-1 TRBV2 NA NA TGTGCCAGCAGTGAGATCCAAGCCAATGAGCAGTTCTTC CASSEIQANEQFF
TRBJ2-3 TRBV29-1 NA TRBD2 TGCAGCGTTGAAGGTCTTAGACTAGCAACAGATACGCAGTATTTT CSVEGLRLATDTQYF
TRBJ2-3 TRBV2 NA NA TGTGCCAGCAGTGGGGGACATGTCGCGCCAGATACGCAGTATTTT CASSGGHVAPDTQYF
TRBJ2-7 TRBV5-4 once TRBD2 TGTGCCAGCAGCCTAGGGAGCGGGAGGATACCCTACGAGCAGTACTTC CASSLGSGRIPYEQYF
TRBJ1-1 TRBV30 NA NA TGTGCCTGGAGTGCGACTGGAGGTGAAGCTTTCTTT CAWSATGGEAFF
TRBJ2-1 TRBV9 once NA TGTGCCAGCAGCGTACGGTGGCAGGAAGACAATGAGCAGTTCTTC CASSVRWQEDNEQFF